The rows below give T cell receptor beta chains drawn from one sample of a study of graft-versus-host responses after intestinal transplantation. Generated by immunoSEQ multiplex PCR, the TCRdb table keeps only in-frame clones and is missing some. The repertoire consists of tens of thousands of clones, with around 92% occurring once and the leading ten covering around 2.7%. Their target antigens are unknown. Sequenced here: unstimulated CD8+ T cells sorted from spleen or lymph node cells, sampled before intestinal transplant. The receptors stem from a human donor who received an intestinal transplant. Both conserved end residues are part of each CDR3. Fields, in order: V gene, J gene, clone size, D gene, CDR3 protein, CDR3 DNA. A D gene is named only where the DNA matches it firmly. Rows may omit the clone size; those that give it use once, few, many or a size class.

v_call: TRBV5-1; j_call: TRBJ2-1; clone_size: once; d_call: TRBD2; cdr3_aa: CASSLEVGGPVDEQFF; cdr3_nt: TGCGCCAGCAGCTTGGAGGTGGGAGGGCCGGTCGATGAGCAGTTCTTC
v_call: TRBV6-5; j_call: TRBJ1-5; clone_size: NA; d_call: TRBD1; cdr3_aa: CASSAGQGIGQPQHF; cdr3_nt: TGTGCCAGCAGTGCGGGACAGGGGATCGGCCAGCCCCAGCATTTT
v_call: TRBV10-3; j_call: TRBJ2-1; clone_size: few; d_call: NA; cdr3_aa: CAISERKMEGVPLVDEQFF; cdr3_nt: TGTGCCATCAGTGAACGTAAAATGGAGGGAGTCCCTCTTGTGGATGAGCAGTTCTTC
v_call: TRBV4-1; j_call: TRBJ2-7; clone_size: NA; d_call: TRBD1; cdr3_aa: CASSQMGTGTSYEQYF; cdr3_nt: TGCGCCAGCAGCCAAATGGGGACAGGTACCTCCTACGAGCAGTACTTC
v_call: TRBV28; j_call: TRBJ2-7; clone_size: NA; d_call: TRBD1; cdr3_aa: CASSSLRTGFEQYF; cdr3_nt: TGTGCCAGCAGTTCCCTCCGGACAGGCTTCGAGCAGTACTTC
v_call: TRBV18; j_call: TRBJ2-5; clone_size: NA; d_call: NA; cdr3_aa: CASSPPSGVRETQYF; cdr3_nt: TGTGCCAGCTCACCACCGTCCGGGGTCCGGGAGACCCAGTACTTC
v_call: TRBV9; j_call: TRBJ2-2; clone_size: NA; d_call: NA; cdr3_aa: CASNPTGYTGELFF; cdr3_nt: TGTGCCAGCAACCCCACAGGGTACACCGGGGAGCTGTTTTTT
v_call: TRBV7-9; j_call: TRBJ2-7; clone_size: once; d_call: NA; cdr3_aa: CASSEQGRNEQYF; cdr3_nt: TGTGCCAGCAGCGAACAGGGCCGGAACGAGCAGTACTTC
v_call: TRBV2; j_call: TRBJ1-1; clone_size: NA; d_call: NA; cdr3_aa: CASRGGTEAFF; cdr3_nt: TGTGCCAGCCGGGGGGGCACTGAAGCTTTCTTT
v_call: TRBV11-2; j_call: TRBJ2-7; clone_size: NA; d_call: TRBD2; cdr3_aa: CASSQTYWGGVYEQYF; cdr3_nt: TGTGCCAGCAGCCAAACATACTGGGGGGGGGTCTACGAGCAGTACTTC
v_call: TRBV10-2; j_call: TRBJ1-3; clone_size: NA; d_call: NA; cdr3_aa: CASSEGGSAGNTIYF; cdr3_nt: TGCGCCAGCAGTGAGGGCGGGTCCGCTGGAAACACCATATATTTT
v_call: TRBV15; j_call: TRBJ2-7; clone_size: few; d_call: NA; cdr3_aa: CATSRGLTGYEQYF; cdr3_nt: TGTGCCACCAGCAGAGGTCTAACAGGTTACGAGCAGTACTTC
v_call: TRBV2; j_call: TRBJ2-7; clone_size: once; d_call: NA; cdr3_aa: CASSDSFYEQYF; cdr3_nt: TGTGCCAGCAGTGACTCCTTCTACGAGCAGTACTTC
v_call: TRBV6-6; j_call: TRBJ2-7; clone_size: NA; d_call: NA; cdr3_aa: CASSPSYYEQYF; cdr3_nt: TGTGCCAGCAGCCCCTCTTACTACGAGCAGTACTTC
v_call: TRBV7-9; j_call: TRBJ2-3; clone_size: NA; d_call: NA; cdr3_aa: CASSLGEFTSTDTQYF; cdr3_nt: TGTGCCAGCAGCTTAGGAGAGTTTACGAGCACAGATACGCAGTATTTT
v_call: TRBV11-2; j_call: TRBJ2-1; clone_size: once; d_call: TRBD2; cdr3_aa: CASSPSLAGGRWNEQFF; cdr3_nt: TGTGCCAGCAGCCCCAGTTTAGCGGGAGGTCGGTGGAATGAGCAGTTCTTC
v_call: TRBV9; j_call: TRBJ2-5; clone_size: once; d_call: NA; cdr3_aa: CASSPSPEGAGETQYF; cdr3_nt: TGTGCCAGCAGCCCAAGCCCGGAGGGGGCTGGGGAGACCCAGTACTTC
v_call: TRBV5-1; j_call: TRBJ1-4; clone_size: NA; d_call: NA; cdr3_aa: CASSLRDPGTSINEKLFF; cdr3_nt: TGCGCCAGCAGTTTAAGAGATCCCGGGACAAGCATTAATGAAAAACTGTTTTTT
v_call: TRBV7-7; j_call: TRBJ2-7; clone_size: once; d_call: TRBD1; cdr3_aa: CASSLLGQGPSYEQYF; cdr3_nt: TGTGCTAGCAGCTTGTTGGGACAGGGCCCATCCTACGAGCAGTACTTC
v_call: TRBV29-1; j_call: TRBJ2-7; clone_size: NA; d_call: NA; cdr3_aa: CSVGPTRGIGYEQYF; cdr3_nt: TGCAGCGTCGGCCCCACCCGAGGAATCGGCTACGAGCAGTACTTC
v_call: TRBV7-9; j_call: TRBJ1-2; clone_size: NA; d_call: NA; cdr3_aa: CASSLTAGYGYTF; cdr3_nt: TGTGCCAGCAGCTTAACGGCGGGATATGGCTACACCTTC
v_call: TRBV5-1; j_call: TRBJ2-3; clone_size: NA; d_call: NA; cdr3_aa: CASSLEVASTDTQYF; cdr3_nt: TGCGCCAGCAGCTTGGAGGTAGCGAGCACAGATACGCAGTATTTT
v_call: TRBV28; j_call: TRBJ1-4; clone_size: NA; d_call: TRBD1; cdr3_aa: CASSSGDRVDEKLFF; cdr3_nt: TGTGCCAGCAGTTCAGGGGACAGGGTGGATGAAAAACTGTTTTTT
v_call: TRBV28; j_call: TRBJ2-1; clone_size: NA; d_call: NA; cdr3_aa: CASSSGRRTSSYNEQFF; cdr3_nt: TGTGCCAGCAGTTCGGGCCGACGAACTAGCTCCTACAATGAGCAGTTCTTC
v_call: TRBV4-1; j_call: TRBJ2-5; clone_size: NA; d_call: NA; cdr3_aa: CASSQVGDTQETQYF; cdr3_nt: TGCGCCAGCAGCCAAGTCGGGGACACACAAGAGACCCAGTACTTC
v_call: TRBV5-1; j_call: TRBJ2-2; clone_size: NA; d_call: NA; cdr3_aa: CASSASGTGELFF; cdr3_nt: TGCGCCAGCAGTGCGAGCGGGACCGGGGAGCTGTTTTTT
v_call: TRBV27; j_call: TRBJ2-7; clone_size: NA; d_call: TRBD2; cdr3_aa: CASSPRGLAGVEQYF; cdr3_nt: TGTGCCAGCAGTCCCCGTGGACTAGCGGGAGTAGAGCAGTACTTC
v_call: TRBV29-1; j_call: TRBJ2-7; clone_size: NA; d_call: TRBD1; cdr3_aa: CSVVQGESYEQYF; cdr3_nt: TGCAGCGTTGTGCAGGGGGAGAGCTACGAGCAGTACTTC
v_call: TRBV10-2; j_call: TRBJ2-7; clone_size: NA; d_call: NA; cdr3_aa: CASSDARTYEQYF; cdr3_nt: TGCGCCAGCAGTGACGCCAGAACCTACGAGCAGTACTTC
v_call: TRBV7-9; j_call: TRBJ2-6; clone_size: NA; d_call: NA; cdr3_aa: CASSLAGWVGANVLTF; cdr3_nt: TGTGCCAGCAGCTTAGCGGGCTGGGTTGGGGCCAACGTCCTGACTTTC
v_call: TRBV27; j_call: TRBJ1-2; clone_size: NA; d_call: NA; cdr3_aa: CASSLYADYGYTF; cdr3_nt: TGTGCCAGCAGTTTATACGCGGACTATGGCTACACCTTC
v_call: TRBV2; j_call: TRBJ2-2; clone_size: NA; d_call: NA; cdr3_aa: CASSDWRDSVRGELFF; cdr3_nt: TGTGCCAGCAGTGATTGGAGGGACAGCGTAAGGGGGGAGCTGTTTTTT
v_call: TRBV6-1; j_call: TRBJ2-1; clone_size: once; d_call: TRBD2; cdr3_aa: CASSETGSWSGRALNEQFF; cdr3_nt: TGTGCCAGCAGTGAAACAGGGTCCTGGAGCGGGAGGGCCTTAAATGAGCAGTTCTTC
v_call: TRBV6-4; j_call: TRBJ2-1; clone_size: few; d_call: NA; cdr3_aa: CASSPGGNNEQFF; cdr3_nt: TGTGCCAGCTCCCCGGGGGGCAACAATGAGCAGTTCTTC
v_call: TRBV27; j_call: TRBJ2-7; clone_size: NA; d_call: TRBD1; cdr3_aa: CASSLRTGATYEQYF; cdr3_nt: TGTGCCAGCAGTTTGCGGACAGGGGCAACTTACGAGCAGTACTTC
v_call: TRBV7-6; j_call: TRBJ2-3; clone_size: NA; d_call: TRBD2; cdr3_aa: CASSQSGGPSTDTQYF; cdr3_nt: TGTGCCAGCAGCCAGAGCGGGGGCCCAAGCACAGATACGCAGTATTTT
v_call: TRBV28; j_call: TRBJ2-2; clone_size: few; d_call: NA; cdr3_aa: CASSFDRAGSNTGELFF; cdr3_nt: TGTGCCAGCAGTTTCGATCGGGCGGGTTCGAACACCGGGGAGCTGTTTTTT
v_call: TRBV10-3; j_call: TRBJ2-6; clone_size: few; d_call: NA; cdr3_aa: CAISESGSGANVLTF; cdr3_nt: TGTGCCATCAGTGAGTCCGGCTCTGGGGCCAACGTCCTGACTTTC
v_call: TRBV6-5; j_call: TRBJ2-5; clone_size: NA; d_call: NA; cdr3_aa: CASKAANQETQYF; cdr3_nt: TGTGCCAGCAAAGCGGCTAACCAAGAGACCCAGTACTTC
v_call: TRBV25-1; j_call: TRBJ2-7; clone_size: NA; d_call: TRBD2; cdr3_aa: CASSVGLDYEQYF; cdr3_nt: TGTGCCAGCAGTGTTGGACTAGACTACGAGCAGTACTTC
v_call: TRBV11-1; j_call: TRBJ2-7; clone_size: NA; d_call: NA; cdr3_aa: CASSPIGGTYEQYF; cdr3_nt: TGTGCCAGCAGCCCAATCGGAGGGACCTACGAGCAGTACTTC
v_call: TRBV6-1; j_call: TRBJ2-7; clone_size: NA; d_call: NA; cdr3_aa: CASSDSSYEQYF; cdr3_nt: TGTGCCAGCAGTGACAGCTCCTACGAGCAGTACTTC
v_call: TRBV4-1; j_call: TRBJ1-1; clone_size: NA; d_call: NA; cdr3_aa: CASSPSGPFEAFF; cdr3_nt: TGCGCCAGCAGTCCATCAGGGCCCTTCGAAGCTTTCTTT
v_call: TRBV6-4; j_call: TRBJ2-3; clone_size: NA; d_call: TRBD2; cdr3_aa: CASSETGGLVTDTQYF; cdr3_nt: TGTGCCAGCAGTGAAACGGGGGGGCTGGTCACAGATACGCAGTATTTT
v_call: TRBV5-1; j_call: TRBJ2-1; clone_size: NA; d_call: NA; cdr3_aa: CASSLAYNEQFF; cdr3_nt: TGCGCCAGCAGCTTGGCCTATAATGAGCAGTTCTTC
v_call: TRBV9; j_call: TRBJ2-1; clone_size: NA; d_call: TRBD2; cdr3_aa: CASSVDASGSRGEQFF; cdr3_nt: TGTGCCAGCAGCGTAGACGCTAGCGGGAGTAGGGGTGAGCAGTTCTTC
v_call: TRBV6-5; j_call: TRBJ2-2; clone_size: once; d_call: NA; cdr3_aa: CASSYSSWGEAGELFF; cdr3_nt: TGTGCCAGCAGTTACTCCTCTTGGGGGGAGGCCGGGGAGCTGTTTTTT
v_call: TRBV27; j_call: TRBJ2-1; clone_size: NA; d_call: NA; cdr3_aa: CASSLSTPFGGAPYNEQFF; cdr3_nt: TGTGCCAGCAGTTTATCGACCCCTTTCGGGGGAGCTCCCTACAATGAGCAGTTCTTC
v_call: TRBV28; j_call: TRBJ1-2; clone_size: NA; d_call: TRBD1; cdr3_aa: CASSSGDRGVEGYTF; cdr3_nt: TGTGCCAGCAGTTCTGGGGACAGGGGAGTGGAAGGCTACACCTTC
v_call: TRBV6-5; j_call: TRBJ2-5; clone_size: NA; d_call: TRBD1; cdr3_aa: CASRPRQGQETQYF; cdr3_nt: TGTGCCAGCAGACCCCGACAGGGACAAGAGACCCAGTACTTC